Listed here are 29 T cell receptor beta chains from one sample, sequenced in a study of cytotoxic CD8 clonotypes in ibrutinib-treated CLL. The protocol was immunoSEQ multiplex PCR, while the TCRdb copy is restricted to in-frame clones and leaves out a portion. The sample contains 150,000 to 200,000 clones, 81% of which appear only once. The sequencing used PBMCs, collected after 12 months of ibrutinib treatment. These receptors were taken from a human donor with chronic lymphocytic leukemia.

This clone has just a few counts. The rearrangement joins TRBV28 to TRBJ1-2; 7 nucleotides agree with TRBD1. V was pared by 3 bases and J by 5 bases, with 9 bases of the junction left unmatched. Germline V gene sequence: CDR1 MDHEN, CDR2 SYDVKM. This CDR3 contains 15 residues. CDR3 amino acids: CASSLTGSYGYGYTF. The CDR3 DNA sequence: TGTGCCAGCAGTTTGACAGGGTCATATGGGTATGGCTACACCTTC.

The chain has TRBV7-2 and TRBJ2-5, with D possibly being TRBD1 (5 bases). V lost 4 bases, J lost 5 bases, and 17 bases lay in between. Germline lookup yields CDR1 SGHTA and CDR2 FQGNSA. The CDR3 consists of 15 residues. The CDR3 loop is CASSSYRQIRETQYF. CDR3 sequence (DNA): TGTGCCAGCAGCTCTTATCGACAGATACGGGAGACCCAGTACTTC.

This chain links TRBV2 with TRBJ2-1; D is perhaps TRBD2 (6 bases). The germline V gene has CDR1 SNHLY and CDR2 FYNNEI. Trimming took 6 bases from V and 0 from J, leaving 15 bases between them. The CDR3 sequence is 16 residues long. CDR3 residues: CASRGGGTASYNEQFF. The CDR3 coding sequence is TGTGCCAGCAGGGGGGGTGGGACTGCCTCCTACAATGAGCAGTTCTTC.

With respect to this clone: This sample includes further DNA sequences coding for the same CDR3. This chain joins TRBV18 and TRBJ2-7; the match to TRBD1 covers 7 bases. This CDR3 region has 14 residues. V trimming: 3 bases; J trimming: 2 bases; junction bases outside the gene matches: 4. CDR1 and CDR2 from the germline V gene are KGHSH and LQKENI. In nucleotides, the CDR3 is TGTGCCAGCTCACCGGGGCAGGGGGCCTACGAGCAGTACTTC. Protein: CASSPGQGAYEQYF.

The chain carries TRBV4-3 and TRBJ2-5; D call uncertain. The CDR3 length is 13 residues. V shed 4 bases and J shed 5 bases, with 11 bases lying between them. Germline loops: CDR1 LGHNA, CDR2 YSLEER. The CDR3: CASSPVPRETQYF. The DNA for the CDR3 is TGCGCCAGCAGCCCAGTTCCACGGGAGACCCAGTACTTC.

The chain recombines TRBV7-2 with TRBJ2-1; maybe TRBD2 (6 bases). Trimming stripped 4 bases from V and 3 bases from J, with 7 bases between. This CDR3 region has 13 residues. CDR1 is SGHTA and CDR2 is FQGNSA in the germline V gene. In nucleotides, the CDR3 is TGTGCCAGCAGCTCGACTAGCTACAATGAGCAGTTCTTC. This translates into CASSSTSYNEQFF.

The rearrangement uses TRBV6-5 and TRBJ1-2, with D possibly being TRBD1 (5 bases). Trimming left V 6 bases short and J 0 bases short, with 8 bases between. The CDR3 sequence is 13 residues long. Germline V gives CDR1 MNHEY, CDR2 SVGAGI. CDR3 DNA sequence: TGTGCCAGCAGACTGACAGCTAACTATGGCTACACCTTC. It yields the protein CASRLTANYGYTF.

The gene calls are TRBV27 and TRBJ2-2; 7 nucleotides align to TRBD1. V gave up 5 bases and J gave up 2 bases; unmatched junction bases: 8. This CDR3 comprises 16 residues. Germline CDR1 MNHEY, CDR2 SMNVEV (reference sequence). CDR3: CASSPSDRTNTGELFF. The CDR3 DNA is TGTGCCAGCAGTCCCTCGGACAGGACCAACACCGGGGAGCTGTTTTTT.

The table lists this clone with a few counts. This chain uses TRBV27 with TRBJ2-1; no definite D call. V dropped 2 bases and J dropped 7 bases, with 9 bases sitting between them. The length of the CDR3 is 13 residues. Germline CDR1 MNHEY, CDR2 SMNVEV (reference sequence). CDR3 DNA sequence: TGTGCCAGCAGTTTAGTCGGTGGGAATGAGCAGTTCTTC. As protein: CASSLVGGNEQFF.

The chain couples TRBV28 to TRBJ1-2; D perhaps matches TRBD1 (5 bases). CDR1 is MDHEN, CDR2 SYDVKM, per germline. Deletions cut 3 bases from V and 7 bases from J, with 6 bases between. The CDR3 spans 11 residues. The CDR3 DNA sequence: TGTGCCAGCAGTTTTGGGGCTGGCTACACCTTC. Translating gives CASSFGAGYTF.

A few counts support this clone. The chain employs TRBV7-9 and TRBJ2-1; 11 nucleotides line up with TRBD2. V shed 5 bases, J shed 10 bases, and the junction held 10 bases outside the gene matches. Per the germline V gene, CDR1 is SEHNR and CDR2 is FQNEAQ (reference sequence). The CDR3 is 15 residues long. This CDR3 reads CASSLELAGAREQFF. In DNA, the CDR3 is TGTGCCAGCAGCCTCGAACTAGCGGGGGCGCGGGAGCAGTTCTTC.

As concerns this clone: Mismatch with germline at one junction end may stem from a read error. V usage is TRBV28 and J usage is TRBJ1-1; D is uncertain. The CDR3 totals 14 residues. Germline V gene sequence: CDR1 MDHEN, CDR2 SYDVKM. This CDR3 reads CASCVGQLNAEAFF. In DNA, the CDR3 is TGTGCCAGCTGCGTTGGGCAGTTGAACGCTGAAGCTTTCTTT.

The chain couples TRBV29-1 to TRBJ2-7; 9 positions match TRBD1. CDR3 length: 14 residues. Germline V gene lookup returns CDR1 SQVTM and CDR2 ANQGSEA. V was clipped by 4 bases and J by 4 bases; unmatched bases: 8. The CDR3 protein is CSVVLGQGSYEQYF. CDR3 coding DNA: TGCAGCGTTGTATTGGGACAGGGATCTTACGAGCAGTACTTC.

This clone was counted only a few times. This chain uses TRBV7-9 with TRBJ1-2; the D is unclear. Germline values: CDR1 SEHNR, CDR2 FQNEAQ (reference sequence). This CDR3 is built from 15 residues. Trimming stripped 3 bases from V and 5 bases from J, with 16 bases between. The CDR3 sequence: CASSFPRRERYGYTF. CDR3 bases: TGTGCCAGCAGCTTCCCCAGGCGGGAAAGGTATGGCTACACCTTC.

This chain connects TRBV19 to TRBJ1-6; no clear D. Trimming took off 8 bases at V and 4 bases at J, with 12 bases between the two ends. This CDR3 comprises 14 residues. CDR1 LNHDA and CDR2 SQIVND come from the germline V gene (reference sequence). The DNA of the CDR3 is TGTGCCAGTCGCTCAGACTCATATAATTCACCCCTCCACTTT. Its protein product is CASRSDSYNSPLHF. The full variable domain, in which reference TRBV19 and TRBJ1-6 provide the parts outside the CDR3, is DGGITQSPKYLFRKEGQNVTLSCEQNLNHDAMYWYRQDPGQGLRLIYYSQIVNDFQKGDIAEGYSVSREKKESFPLTVTSAQKNPTAFYLCASRSDSYNSPLHFGNGTRLTVT.

This clone was picked up a small number of times. The rearrangement links TRBV10-3 to TRBJ1-5, with 10 bases lining up with TRBD1. CDR3 length equals 15 residues. The V gene's germline CDR1 is ENHRY and CDR2 SYGVKD. J gave up 5 bases and V 6 bases, and 7 bases lay outside the gene matches. The CDR3 nucleotides read TGTGCCATCAGAAGGACAGGGGGGATCGATCAGCCCCAGCATTTT. The encoded protein is CAIRRTGGIDQPQHF.

The rearrangement uses TRBV29-1 and TRBJ2-5; D gene unclear. V gave up 4 bases and J gave up 0 bases, with 12 bases separating them. The CDR3 sequence is 14 residues long. CDR1 and CDR2 (germline): SQVTM, ANQGSEA. CDR3 protein: CSVAGSGYQETQYF. The CDR3, as DNA: TGCAGCGTTGCCGGGTCAGGCTACCAAGAGACCCAGTACTTC.

J is TRBJ1-1 and V is TRBV7-8, with 7 bases fitting TRBD1. The germline V gene encodes CDR1 SGHVS and CDR2 FQNEAQ. This CDR3 spans 13 amino acids. V was pared by 6 bases and J by 7 bases, with 8 bases of the junction left unmatched. CDR3 sequence reads: CASSMSRTGEAFF. CDR3 DNA: TGTGCCAGCAGTATGTCCAGGACAGGTGAAGCTTTCTTT.

The rearrangement joins TRBV28 to TRBJ2-7; TRBD2 aligns across 8 bases. After removal of 3 bases from V and 4 bases from J, the junction contained 8 bases not matched to a gene. Per germline, CDR1 MDHEN and CDR2 SYDVKM. The CDR3 contains 15 residues. The CDR3 sequence: CASSLTARGGYEQYF. The CDR3 DNA follows: TGTGCCAGCAGTTTGACGGCCCGGGGGGGGTACGAGCAGTACTTC.

The V call is TRBV7-2, the J call TRBJ2-7; 14 bases line up with TRBD2. This CDR3 comprises 16 residues. V was clipped by 5 bases and J by 11 bases; unmatched bases: 14. From germline, CDR1 is SGHTA and CDR2 FQGNSA. DNA for the CDR3: TGTGCCAGCAGCCCAAAAAACCCGGGACTAGCGGGAGATAAGTACTTC. Protein product: CASSPKNPGLAGDKYF. Full variable domain (outside the CDR3, taken from reference TRBV7-2 and TRBJ2-7): GAGVSQSPSNKVTEKGKDVELRCDPISGHTALYWYRQSLGQGLEFLIYFQGNSAPDKSGLPSDRFSAERTGGSVSTLTIQRTQQEDSAVYLCASSPKNPGLAGDKYFGPGTRLTVT.

In DNA, the CDR3 is TGTGCCAGCCGGGACAGGGGAAGCAATCAGCCCCAGCATTTT. Encoded protein: CASRDRGSNQPQHF. V usage is TRBV27 and J usage is TRBJ1-5; 10 positions match TRBD1. J was trimmed by 1 base and V by 8 bases; bases with no gene match: 2. The CDR3 covers 14 residues. Germline V lookup: CDR1 MNHEY, CDR2 SMNVEV (reference sequence).

J is TRBJ2-7 and V is TRBV7-9, with D possibly matching TRBD2 (6 bases). CDR3 size: 13 residues. Germline CDR1 SEHNR, CDR2 FQNEAQ (reference sequence). The germline V and J ends were trimmed by 5 bases and 7 bases, with 15 bases remaining between them. The CDR3 reads CASSVWGEREQYF. The DNA of the CDR3 is TGTGCCAGCAGCGTCTGGGGGGAAAGGGAGCAGTACTTC.

The chain is built from TRBV28 and TRBJ2-7, with D perhaps given as TRBD1 or TRBD2 (5 bases each). The CDR3 has 14 amino acids. Germline CDR1 reads MDHEN; CDR2 reads SYDVKM. V was trimmed by 6 bases and J by 5 bases, leaving 17 bases between them. CDR3 protein: CASSKTRGANEQYF. Here the CDR3 DNA reads TGTGCCAGCAGCAAAACGAGGGGAGCAAACGAGCAGTACTTC.

This clone was recorded a few times. The rearrangement joins TRBV5-1 to TRBJ1-5; no firm D call. Germline lookup yields CDR1 SGHRS and CDR2 YFSETQ. The CDR3 extends over 16 amino acids. Trimming removed 4 bases at V and 1 base at J, with 15 bases between. The CDR3 nucleotides read TGCGCCAGCAGCCGCGGCACGGGAGCCAGCAATCAGCCCCAGCATTTT. Translating it yields CASSRGTGASNQPQHF. Looking up the rest from reference TRBV5-1 and TRBJ1-5 gives the full variable domain: KAGVTQTPRYLIKTRGQQVTLSCSPISGHRSVSWYQQTPGQGLQFLFEYFSETQRNKGNFPGRFSGRQFSNSRSEMNVSTLELGDSALYLCASSRGTGASNQPQHFGDGTRLSIL.

This chain joins TRBV19 and TRBJ2-3, with a tentative D call TRBD1 (6 bases). This CDR3 spans 15 amino acids. V was cut by 6 bases and J by 1 base, with 14 bases left in between. Germline values: CDR1 LNHDA, CDR2 SQIVND (reference sequence). CDR3 DNA sequence: TGTGCCAGTAGGAACAGGGCCTCGGGCACAGATACGCAGTATTTT. This encodes CASRNRASGTDTQYF.

The rearrangement uses TRBV13 and TRBJ2-5, with D unresolved. V lost 5 bases to trimming and J lost 5 bases, with 12 bases between them. Per the germline V gene, CDR1 is PRHDT and CDR2 is FYEKMQ (reference sequence). This CDR3 region has 13 residues. The CDR3 loop is CASSPLDSETQYF. Here the CDR3 DNA reads TGTGCCAGCAGCCCGCTAGATTCGGAGACCCAGTACTTC.

The chain recombines TRBV7-8 with TRBJ2-7; 12 bases are shared with TRBD2. CDR1 and CDR2 (germline): SGHVS, FQNEAQ. The ends lost 5 bases at V and 6 bases at J; junction bases unmatched: 11. This CDR3 has 16 amino acids. In DNA, the CDR3 is TGTGCCAGCAGCCCTAGCGGGGGGGGACTAGCGAGCGAGCAGTACTTC. Encoded protein: CASSPSGGGLASEQYF.

The chain uses TRBV7-2 and TRBJ2-5; D unclear. The CDR3 consists of 12 residues. Germline CDR1 SGHTA, CDR2 FQGNSA. The V end lost 8 bases, the J end lost 5 bases, and 12 bases lay between the germline ends. Here the CDR3 reads CASSRDWETQYF. In nucleotides, the CDR3 is TGTGCCAGCTCTAGGGATTGGGAGACCCAGTACTTC.

The chain uses TRBV7-9 and TRBJ2-3, with D tentatively TRBD1 or TRBD2 (5 bases each). V was cut by 2 bases and J by 6 bases, with 12 bases left in between. CDR1 SEHNR and CDR2 FQNEAQ come from the germline V gene (reference sequence). The CDR3 extends over 14 amino acids. This CDR3 reads CASSLFSRDDTQYF. In nucleotides, the CDR3 is TGTGCCAGCAGCTTATTTTCTCGGGACGATACGCAGTATTTT.